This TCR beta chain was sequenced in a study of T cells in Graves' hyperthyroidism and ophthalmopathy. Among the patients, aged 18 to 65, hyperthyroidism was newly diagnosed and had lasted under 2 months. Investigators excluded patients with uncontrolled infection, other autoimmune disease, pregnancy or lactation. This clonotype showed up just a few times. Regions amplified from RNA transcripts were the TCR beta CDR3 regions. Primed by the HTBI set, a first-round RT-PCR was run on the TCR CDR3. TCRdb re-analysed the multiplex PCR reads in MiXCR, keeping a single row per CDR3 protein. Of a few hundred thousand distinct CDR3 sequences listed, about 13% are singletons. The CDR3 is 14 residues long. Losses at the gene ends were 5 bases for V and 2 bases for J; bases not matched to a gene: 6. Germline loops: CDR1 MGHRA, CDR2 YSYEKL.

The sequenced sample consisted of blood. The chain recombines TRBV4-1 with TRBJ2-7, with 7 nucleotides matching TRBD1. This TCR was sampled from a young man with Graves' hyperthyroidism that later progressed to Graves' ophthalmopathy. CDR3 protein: CASSSQGSTYEQYF. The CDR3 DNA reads TGCGCCAGCAGCTCACAGGGGAGCACCTACGAGCAGTACTTC.